This is a list of T cell receptor beta chains from one sample in a study of blood T cells in healthy people across ages. TCRdb re-called the 5' RACE reads with MiXCR, one entry per CDR3 protein. The table has about 760,000 distinct CDR3 sequences, roughly 25% seen once. In addition, the sample was reused for a study of T cells of mothers and their children.

Material for sequencing was blood. The receptors here all came from a boy aged 5-17 years in good health. The CDR3 runs from the conserved cysteine through the conserved F or W. The D gene is left open where the match is weak. Where a row states a size, it is once, few, many or the class of an expanded clone; other rows omit it.

v_call: TRBV6-5
clone_size: many
j_call: TRBJ2-5
d_call: TRBD2
cdr3_aa: CASSLGLAGGLETQYF
cdr3_nt: TGTGCCAGCAGCCTCGGACTAGCGGGGGGGCTGGAGACCCAGTACTTC

v_call: TRBV10-3
clone_size: -
j_call: TRBJ1-1
d_call: TRBD1
cdr3_aa: CAISEGQGFEAFF
cdr3_nt: TGTGCCATCAGTGAAGGACAGGGATTTGAAGCTTTCTTT

v_call: TRBV11-2
clone_size: -
j_call: TRBJ2-4
d_call: TRBD2
cdr3_aa: CASSGIGLVGHIQYF
cdr3_nt: TGTGCCAGCAGCGGAATCGGACTAGTAGGGCACATTCAGTACTTC

v_call: TRBV7-2
clone_size: few
j_call: TRBJ2-5
d_call: -
cdr3_aa: CASSTGPRETQYF
cdr3_nt: TGTGCCAGCAGCACCGGACCAAGGGAGACCCAGTACTTC

v_call: TRBV7-2
clone_size: few
j_call: TRBJ2-7
d_call: -
cdr3_aa: CASSHGGGGNEQYF
cdr3_nt: TGTGCCAGCAGCCATGGGGGAGGGGGCAACGAGCAGTACTTC

v_call: TRBV20-1
clone_size: -
j_call: TRBJ2-5
d_call: TRBD2
cdr3_aa: CSARALAGGQETQYF
cdr3_nt: TGCAGTGCTAGAGCACTAGCGGGGGGACAAGAGACCCAGTACTTC

v_call: TRBV12-3/TRBV12-4
clone_size: few
j_call: TRBJ1-5
d_call: -
cdr3_aa: CASRLDQRSNQPQHF
cdr3_nt: TGTGCCAGCAGGCTGGACCAACGGAGCAATCAGCCCCAGCATTTT

v_call: TRBV20-1
clone_size: -
j_call: TRBJ2-5
d_call: -
cdr3_aa: CSAEGSEPVETQYF
cdr3_nt: TGCAGTGCTGAGGGTAGTGAGCCGGTGGAGACCCAGTACTTC

v_call: TRBV4-3
clone_size: -
j_call: TRBJ1-1
d_call: -
cdr3_aa: CASSQGISSNTETFF
cdr3_nt: TGCGCCAGCAGCCAAGGGATCAGTTCGAACACTGAAACTTTCTTT

v_call: TRBV3-1
clone_size: few
j_call: TRBJ2-7
d_call: -
cdr3_aa: CASSVRGIEQYF
cdr3_nt: TGTGCCAGCAGCGTCAGAGGAATCGAGCAGTACTTC

v_call: TRBV29-1
clone_size: -
j_call: TRBJ1-1
d_call: -
cdr3_aa: CSVEDFNTEAFF
cdr3_nt: TGCAGCGTTGAAGACTTTAACACTGAAGCTTTCTTT

v_call: TRBV7-2
clone_size: -
j_call: TRBJ2-4
d_call: TRBD2
cdr3_aa: CASSRIGGGNIQYF
cdr3_nt: TGTGCCAGCAGCCGTATAGGCGGGGGAAACATTCAGTACTTC

v_call: TRBV3-1
clone_size: -
j_call: TRBJ2-7
d_call: -
cdr3_aa: CASSQDAGAGEQYF
cdr3_nt: TGTGCCAGCAGCCAAGATGCCGGGGCGGGCGAGCAGTACTTC

v_call: TRBV28
clone_size: few
j_call: TRBJ2-5
d_call: -
cdr3_aa: CASNAEQTQYF
cdr3_nt: TGTGCCAGCAACGCGGAGCAGACCCAGTACTTC

v_call: TRBV9
clone_size: -
j_call: TRBJ2-3
d_call: TRBD1
cdr3_aa: CASSVGTGTILTTDTQYF
cdr3_nt: TGTGCCAGCAGCGTAGGGACAGGGACCATATTAACCACAGATACGCAGTATTTT

v_call: TRBV29-1
clone_size: -
j_call: TRBJ1-1
d_call: -
cdr3_aa: CSVLDSMNTEAFF
cdr3_nt: TGCAGCGTACTAGACAGCATGAACACTGAAGCTTTCTTT

v_call: TRBV7-6
clone_size: few
j_call: TRBJ2-3
d_call: -
cdr3_aa: CTSSLMSTDTQYF
cdr3_nt: TGTACCAGCAGCTTAATGAGCACAGATACGCAGTATTTT

v_call: TRBV29-1
clone_size: few
j_call: TRBJ2-7
d_call: -
cdr3_aa: CSAQGEPGHREQYF
cdr3_nt: TGCAGCGCCCAGGGCGAACCGGGACATCGCGAGCAGTACTTC

v_call: TRBV7-9
clone_size: -
j_call: TRBJ2-3
d_call: -
cdr3_aa: CASSLAAADTQYF
cdr3_nt: TGTGCCAGCAGCTTAGCGGCGGCAGATACGCAGTATTTT

v_call: TRBV27
clone_size: -
j_call: TRBJ1-6
d_call: -
cdr3_aa: CASSLGLHQDSPLHF
cdr3_nt: TGTGCCAGCAGCCTCGGACTCCACCAAGATTCACCCCTCCACTTT

v_call: TRBV29-1
clone_size: many
j_call: TRBJ1-4
d_call: -
cdr3_aa: CSVGGVSGEKLFF
cdr3_nt: TGCAGCGTTGGAGGGGTTAGTGGTGAAAAACTGTTTTTT

v_call: TRBV29-1
clone_size: -
j_call: TRBJ2-1
d_call: TRBD2
cdr3_aa: CSVEGSTSGKVF
cdr3_nt: TGCAGCGTCGAGGGATCGACTAGCGGGAAGGTCTTC

v_call: TRBV27
clone_size: -
j_call: TRBJ2-7
d_call: -
cdr3_aa: CASSRFGGSGVEQYF
cdr3_nt: TGTGCCAGCAGTCGTTTTGGGGGCTCGGGGGTAGAGCAGTACTTC

v_call: TRBV24-1
clone_size: -
j_call: TRBJ2-3
d_call: TRBD1
cdr3_aa: CATSDSWTGVQTDTQYF
cdr3_nt: TGTGCCACCAGTGATTCCTGGACAGGGGTCCAGACAGATACGCAGTATTTT

v_call: TRBV7-2
clone_size: -
j_call: TRBJ2-5
d_call: -
cdr3_aa: CASSSPGSETQYF
cdr3_nt: TGTGCCAGCAGCTCGCCGGGGTCAGAGACCCAGTACTTC

v_call: TRBV7-8
clone_size: -
j_call: TRBJ2-1
d_call: TRBD2
cdr3_aa: CASRPGTSGLNEQFF
cdr3_nt: TGTGCCAGCAGACCTGGGACTAGCGGGCTCAATGAGCAGTTCTTC

v_call: TRBV29-1
clone_size: -
j_call: TRBJ2-1
d_call: -
cdr3_aa: CSVEGRLGSYNEQFF
cdr3_nt: TGCAGCGTGGAAGGGAGACTAGGCTCCTACAATGAGCAGTTCTTC

v_call: TRBV20-1
clone_size: -
j_call: TRBJ2-5
d_call: TRBD1
cdr3_aa: CSASRDSQETQYF
cdr3_nt: TGCAGTGCGTCCAGGGACAGCCAAGAGACCCAGTACTTC

v_call: TRBV15
clone_size: few
j_call: TRBJ2-7
d_call: TRBD1
cdr3_aa: CATSSYRGSSYEQYF
cdr3_nt: TGTGCCACCAGCAGCTACAGGGGGAGCTCCTACGAGCAGTACTTC

v_call: TRBV18
clone_size: few
j_call: TRBJ2-7
d_call: -
cdr3_aa: CASSPSTLDWLTYEQYF
cdr3_nt: TGTGCCAGCTCACCATCAACGCTAGACTGGCTCACCTACGAGCAGTACTTC

v_call: TRBV7-3
clone_size: -
j_call: TRBJ2-2
d_call: -
cdr3_aa: CASSLTVGRSHGELFF
cdr3_nt: TGTGCCAGCAGCTTAACCGTGGGTCGTAGTCACGGGGAGCTGTTTTTT

v_call: TRBV6-5
clone_size: -
j_call: TRBJ1-1
d_call: -
cdr3_aa: CASITIGKREAFF
cdr3_nt: TGTGCCAGCATTACAATCGGGAAGAGAGAAGCTTTCTTT

v_call: TRBV7-3
clone_size: few
j_call: TRBJ2-1
d_call: TRBD2
cdr3_aa: CASSLTAGGLNEQFF
cdr3_nt: TGTGCCAGCAGCTTAACGGCGGGGGGGCTCAATGAGCAGTTCTTC

v_call: TRBV5-4
clone_size: -
j_call: TRBJ1-4
d_call: -
cdr3_aa: CASSLEQGKRGEKLFF
cdr3_nt: TGTGCCAGCAGCCTGGAACAGGGCAAAAGGGGTGAAAAACTGTTTTTT

v_call: TRBV7-2
clone_size: -
j_call: TRBJ1-1
d_call: -
cdr3_aa: CASSLGAGTYTEAFF
cdr3_nt: TGTGCCAGCAGCTTAGGCGCAGGGACCTACACTGAAGCTTTCTTT

v_call: TRBV12-5
clone_size: few
j_call: TRBJ1-5
d_call: -
cdr3_aa: CASAQYTDQPQHF
cdr3_nt: TGTGCTAGTGCCCAATATACGGATCAGCCCCAGCATTTT

v_call: TRBV15
clone_size: -
j_call: TRBJ2-1
d_call: -
cdr3_aa: CATSGTEDWGEQFF
cdr3_nt: TGTGCCACCAGCGGGACGGAAGATTGGGGTGAGCAGTTCTTC

v_call: TRBV7-9
clone_size: -
j_call: TRBJ1-4
d_call: -
cdr3_aa: CASSLTPAGEKLFF
cdr3_nt: TGTGCCAGCAGCTTGACTCCGGCGGGCGAAAAACTGTTTTTT

v_call: TRBV20-1
clone_size: -
j_call: TRBJ2-4
d_call: -
cdr3_aa: CSGRDKNIQYF
cdr3_nt: TGCAGTGGTCGGGACAAAAACATTCAGTACTTC

v_call: TRBV7-9
clone_size: few
j_call: TRBJ1-1
d_call: -
cdr3_aa: CASSLDLLSTEAFF
cdr3_nt: TGTGCCAGCAGCTTAGACCTCCTTAGCACTGAAGCTTTCTTT

v_call: TRBV7-2
clone_size: -
j_call: TRBJ2-1
d_call: -
cdr3_aa: CASSLALVLAPSRDEQFF
cdr3_nt: TGTGCCAGCAGCTTAGCGTTAGTTTTAGCGCCATCGCGAGATGAGCAGTTCTTC

v_call: TRBV6-5
clone_size: few
j_call: TRBJ2-1
d_call: -
cdr3_aa: CASSPFVEDNEQFF
cdr3_nt: TGTGCCAGCAGCCCATTTGTTGAGGACAATGAGCAGTTCTTC

v_call: TRBV5-1
clone_size: -
j_call: TRBJ2-1
d_call: -
cdr3_aa: CASSGTDPYNEQFF
cdr3_nt: TGCGCCAGCAGCGGTACAGACCCCTACAATGAGCAGTTCTTC

v_call: TRBV11-3
clone_size: -
j_call: TRBJ2-1
d_call: TRBD2
cdr3_aa: CASNLDRGGHNEQFF
cdr3_nt: TGTGCCAGCAACTTAGACCGGGGGGGCCACAATGAGCAGTTCTTC

v_call: TRBV27
clone_size: few
j_call: TRBJ2-5
d_call: TRBD2
cdr3_aa: CASSSYLAGEETQYF
cdr3_nt: TGTGCCAGCAGTTCCTACCTAGCGGGGGAAGAGACCCAGTACTTC

v_call: TRBV12-3/TRBV12-4
clone_size: -
j_call: TRBJ2-4
d_call: -
cdr3_aa: CASSRSRIAKNIQYF
cdr3_nt: TGTGCCAGCAGCCGATCAAGAATAGCCAAAAACATTCAGTACTTC

v_call: TRBV5-1
clone_size: -
j_call: TRBJ2-5
d_call: -
cdr3_aa: CASSLDAGATQYF
cdr3_nt: TGCGCCAGCAGCTTGGATGCCGGAGCGACCCAGTACTTC

v_call: TRBV9
clone_size: -
j_call: TRBJ2-7
d_call: -
cdr3_aa: CASSAGGGGSYEQYF
cdr3_nt: TGTGCCAGCAGCGCCGGAGGGGGAGGGTCCTACGAGCAGTACTTC

v_call: TRBV29-1
clone_size: -
j_call: TRBJ2-3
d_call: -
cdr3_aa: CSVEVWGSTDTQYF
cdr3_nt: TGCAGCGTTGAGGTCTGGGGCAGCACAGATACGCAGTATTTT

v_call: TRBV12-3/TRBV12-4
clone_size: -
j_call: TRBJ1-3
d_call: TRBD1
cdr3_aa: CASSSLPGGWYTIYF
cdr3_nt: TGTGCCAGCAGTTCCCTCCCAGGGGGCTGGTACACCATATATTTT

v_call: TRBV20-1
clone_size: few
j_call: TRBJ2-3
d_call: -
cdr3_aa: CSARGDTSTDTQYF
cdr3_nt: TGCAGTGCTAGAGGGGACACCAGCACAGATACGCAGTATTTT

v_call: TRBV20-1
clone_size: -
j_call: TRBJ2-3
d_call: TRBD2
cdr3_aa: CSASPAGGADTQYF
cdr3_nt: TGCAGTGCTAGCCCAGCGGGAGGGGCAGATACGCAGTATTTT

v_call: TRBV24-1
clone_size: few
j_call: TRBJ2-2
d_call: TRBD1
cdr3_aa: CATSDSPDRVGGELFF
cdr3_nt: TGTGCCACCAGTGATTCCCCGGACAGGGTAGGCGGGGAGCTGTTTTTT

v_call: TRBV7-9
clone_size: few
j_call: TRBJ2-1
d_call: -
cdr3_aa: CASSLPGAGGEQFF
cdr3_nt: TGTGCCAGCAGCTTACCGGGGGCGGGTGGTGAGCAGTTCTTC

v_call: TRBV6-4
clone_size: few
j_call: TRBJ1-5
d_call: -
cdr3_aa: CASTLVAAPPQHF
cdr3_nt: TGTGCCAGCACTCTGGTGGCCGCTCCGCCCCAGCATTTT

v_call: TRBV3-1
clone_size: few
j_call: TRBJ2-2
d_call: -
cdr3_aa: CASSQRSANTGELFF
cdr3_nt: TGTGCCAGCAGCCAGCGGAGCGCGAACACCGGGGAGCTGTTTTTT

v_call: TRBV7-9
clone_size: -
j_call: TRBJ1-1
d_call: -
cdr3_aa: CASREGNREAFF
cdr3_nt: TGTGCCAGCAGGGAGGGTAATCGTGAAGCTTTCTTT

v_call: TRBV7-2
clone_size: -
j_call: TRBJ1-1
d_call: TRBD1
cdr3_aa: CASSIQTGGTEAFF
cdr3_nt: TGTGCCAGCAGCATACAAACAGGGGGCACTGAAGCTTTCTTT

v_call: TRBV29-1
clone_size: once
j_call: TRBJ2-7
d_call: -
cdr3_aa: CSVEDSKGHSYEQYF
cdr3_nt: TGCAGCGTTGAAGATTCGAAAGGGCACTCCTACGAGCAGTACTTC